The 11 T cell receptor beta chains listed next were all sequenced from one sample in a study of T cells after yellow fever vaccination. TCRdb re-analysed the 5' RACE reads in MiXCR, keeping a single row per CDR3 protein. The sample yields some 600,000 distinct CDR3 sequences, 17% seen once. Sequenced here: PBMCs, sampled 4 to 5 days after the first yellow fever vaccination. The receptors here all came from a man between 18 and 35 years old who received the YFV17D yellow fever vaccine.

This clonotype was seen a handful of times. CDR3 residues: CASSSQPGPFSGGELFF. CDR3 DNA: TGCGCCAGCAGCTCCCAGCCTGGTCCTTTCAGTGGCGGGGAGCTGTTTTTT. This chain connects TRBV5-1 to TRBJ2-2; the D is unclear. The CDR3 consists of 17 residues. Per the germline V gene, CDR1 is SGHRS and CDR2 is YFSETQ. V lost 3 bases, J lost 7 bases, and 22 bases lay in between.

V gene TRBV7-2 combines with J gene TRBJ1-6; weak D call: TRBD1 (5 bases). CDR1 is SGHTA and CDR2 is FQGNSA in the germline V gene. There are 15 residues in the CDR3. V was cut by 5 bases and J by 5 bases, with 13 bases left in between. Written as DNA, the CDR3 is TGTGCCAGCAGCCCCTTCGGGGGTGATAATTCACCCCTCCACTTT. Amino acids: CASSPFGGDNSPLHF.

The chain combines TRBV4-1 with TRBJ2-3; 11 bases agree with TRBD1. Per the germline V gene, CDR1 is MGHRA and CDR2 is YSYEKL. The CDR3 has 21 residues. J was trimmed by 2 bases and V by 0 bases; bases with no gene match: 16. The CDR3 here is CASSQERLRSGQGAITDTQYF. DNA for the CDR3: TGCGCCAGCAGCCAAGAGCGTCTTAGGTCCGGACAGGGGGCGATCACAGATACGCAGTATTTT.

Comment on this clonotype: A much larger clone lies a single base off, so this may be a read error. The chain combines TRBV3-1 with TRBJ2-7; a possible D gene is TRBD1 (6 bases). CDR3 size: 14 residues. Looked up from germline, CDR1 is LGHDT and CDR2 is YNNKEL (reference sequence). The CDR3 loop reads CTSSQAGTSYEQYF. CDR3 DNA sequence: TGTACCAGCAGCCAAGCAGGGACATCCTACGAGCAGTACTTC.

This chain uses TRBV4-3 with TRBJ2-1; D remains ambiguous. Germline CDR1 reads LGHNA; CDR2 reads YSLEER. The V end lost 1 base, the J end lost 7 bases, and 8 bases lay between the germline ends. This CDR3 contains 13 residues. DNA for the CDR3: TGCGCCAGCAGCCAAGCTCGAGGAAATGAGCAGTTCTTC. It translates to CASSQARGNEQFF.

About this clonotype itself: One end of the junction varies from germline; a read error may be responsible. The chain joins TRBV4-1 to TRBJ1-2; D is uncertain. The CDR3 extends over 13 amino acids. Germline assignment: CDR1 MGHRA and CDR2 YSYEKL. The CDR3 is CARSPGLLNGYTF. The CDR3 DNA is TGTGCCAGGAGCCCCGGGCTCCTCAATGGCTACACCTTC.

The chain is built from TRBV7-2 and TRBJ1-5; D remains unclear. Germline CDR1 and CDR2: SGHTA and FQGNSA. There are 13 residues in the CDR3. V was pared by 1 base and J by 7 bases, with 8 bases between. CDR3 nucleotides: TGTGCCAGCAGCTTAGTTGTTGGGCAGCCCCAGCATTTT. It translates to CASSLVVGQPQHF.

This clonotype was picked up a small number of times. V gene TRBV20-1 combines with J gene TRBJ2-7; D gene ambiguous. The V gene lost 3 bases and the J gene lost 2 bases, with 14 bases spanning the gap. The CDR3 is 14 residues long. CDR1 is DFQATT, CDR2 SNEGSKA, per germline (reference sequence). The CDR3 here is CSASPRLGTYEQYF. The CDR3 DNA reads as TGCAGTGCTAGTCCACGGTTGGGAACCTACGAGCAGTACTTC.

This clonotype was seen a few times. The chain has TRBV11-2 and TRBJ1-5, with 9 positions matching TRBD1. V shed 5 bases, J shed 1 base, and the junction held 6 bases outside the gene matches. The CDR3 has 16 residues. Per germline, CDR1 SGHAT and CDR2 FQNNGV. The DNA for the CDR3 is TGTGCCAGCAGCCAGACAGGGGGTAGGAGCAATCAGCCCCAGCATTTT. This gives the protein CASSQTGGRSNQPQHF.

This chain uses TRBV7-2 with TRBJ2-5, with D perhaps TRBD2 (6 bases). V lost 5 bases and J lost 5, with 18 bases in between. The germline gives CDR1 SGHTA, CDR2 FQGNSA. The CDR3 has 15 amino acids. The DNA of the CDR3 is TGTGCCAGCAGCAAGGGCGGGGCCATGAGGGAGACCCAGTACTTC. Its translation: CASSKGGAMRETQYF.

This clonotype turned up a few times. The chain joins TRBV30 to TRBJ2-1, with a possible D match to TRBD2 (6 bases). The CDR3 is 14 residues long. CDR1 and CDR2 from the germline V gene are GTSNPN and SVGIG (reference sequence). Trimming removed 1 base at V and 9 bases at J, with 16 bases between. CDR3 in DNA: TGTGCCTGGAGTGGGGCAGGGTTGGGAGGTGAGCAGTTCTTC. It encodes CAWSGAGLGGEQFF. Using reference TRBV30 and TRBJ2-1 for the parts outside the CDR3, the full variable domain is SQTIHQWPATLVQPVGSPLSLECTVEGTSNPNLYWYRQAAGRGLQLLFYSVGIGQISSEVPQNLSASRPQDRQFILSSKKLLLSDSGFYLCAWSGAGLGGEQFFGPGTRLTVL.